One and the same sample provided the 3 T cell receptor beta chains below, sequenced in a study of CD4 T cells in relation to SARS-CoV-2 and coronaviruses. The repertoire was sequenced with immunoSEQ multiplex PCR; TCRdb's copy has only in-frame clones and lacks some. The sample includes under 25,000 clones, just over 75% of them seen just once. Their cognate antigens are unknown. CD4+ T cells from unexposed donors were obtained before the COVID-19 pandemic (2011-2018). After roughly 9 days of culture, CD4+ T cells were isolated. What was sequenced was CD4+ T cells from PBMCs, cultured in vitro. Receptors were obtained from a human donor in good health.

V and J are TRBV19 and TRBJ1-6; D gene uncertain. The germline V and J ends were trimmed by 3 bases and 0 bases, with 15 bases remaining between them. Germline CDR1 and CDR2: LNHDA and SQIVND (reference sequence). The CDR3 length is 18 residues. CDR3 amino acids: CASSMTGSQSSYNSPLHF. For the CDR3, the DNA is TGTGCCAGTAGTATGACGGGGTCCCAAAGCTCCTATAATTCACCCCTCCACTTT.

The rearrangement links TRBV11-1 to TRBJ2-7; 7 bases are shared with TRBD2. V shed 7 bases, J shed 3 bases, and the junction held 6 bases outside the gene matches. The CDR3 is 13 residues long. Germline V gene data show CDR1 as SGHAT and CDR2 as FQDESV (reference sequence). The CDR3 spells CASTTTSSYEQYF. As DNA, the CDR3 is TGTGCCAGCACCACGACTAGCAGCTACGAGCAGTACTTC.

This sequence joins TRBV7-2 and TRBJ2-7; TRBD2 matches at 8 bases. V trimming: 1 base; J trimming: 5 bases; junction bases outside the gene matches: 10. The CDR3 has 16 residues. Germline values: CDR1 SGHTA, CDR2 FQGNSA. The CDR3 nucleotides read TGTGCCAGCAGCTTAGAGATTGGGACTAGGCAGGACGAGCAGTACTTC. Translated: CASSLEIGTRQDEQYF.